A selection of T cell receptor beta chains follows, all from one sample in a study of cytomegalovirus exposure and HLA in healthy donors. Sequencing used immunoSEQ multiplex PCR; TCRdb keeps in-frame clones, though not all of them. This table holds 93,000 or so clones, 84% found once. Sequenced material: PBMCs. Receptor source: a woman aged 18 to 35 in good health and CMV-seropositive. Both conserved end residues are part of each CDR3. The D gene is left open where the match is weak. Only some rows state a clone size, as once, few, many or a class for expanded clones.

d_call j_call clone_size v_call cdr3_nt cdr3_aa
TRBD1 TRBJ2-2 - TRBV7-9 TGTGCCAGCAGCCCTCCTGGGACAGGGTTTCCCGGGGAGCTGTTTTTT CASSPPGTGFPGELFF
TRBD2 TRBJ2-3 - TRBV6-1 TGTGCCAGCAGTGAAGCAAGACTAGCGGGAGTAGGAGATACGCAGTATTTT CASSEARLAGVGDTQYF
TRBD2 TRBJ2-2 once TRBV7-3 TGTGCCAGCAGCCCGGGACTAGCGGGAATCGGGGAGCTGTTTTTT CASSPGLAGIGELFF
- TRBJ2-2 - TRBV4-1 TGCGCCAGCAGCCAAGTCGTTTTGCGCGGGGAGCTGTTTTTT CASSQVVLRGELFF
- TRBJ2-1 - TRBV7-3 TGTGCCAGCAGTTCCGGCCTAGGGGCCTACAATGAGCAGTTCTTC CASSSGLGAYNEQFF
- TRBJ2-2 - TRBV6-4 TGTGCCAGCAGTGGCCACAGGGACACCGGGGAGCTGTTTTTT CASSGHRDTGELFF
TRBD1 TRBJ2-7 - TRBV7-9 TGTGCCAGCAGCAGAGGACAGGTCATTCACGAGCAGTACTTC CASSRGQVIHEQYF
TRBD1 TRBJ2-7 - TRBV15 TGTGCCACCAGCAGAGATAGGGACAGGGGGTCCTACGAGCAGTACTTC CATSRDRDRGSYEQYF
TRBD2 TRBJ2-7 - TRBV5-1 TGCGCCAGCAGCCTGGGAGGGTTTCGATACGAGCAGTACTTC CASSLGGFRYEQYF
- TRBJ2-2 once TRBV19 TGTGCCAGTAGCCCTAGATCCTTGGGCACCGGGGAGCTGTTTTTT CASSPRSLGTGELFF
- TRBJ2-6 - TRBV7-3 TGTGCCAGCAGCTTTGAGAGAAGCTCTGGGGCCAACGTCCTGACTTTC CASSFERSSGANVLTF
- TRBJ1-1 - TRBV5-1 TGCGCCAGCAGCTTGGACCCCCCATGGGCGAACACTGAAGCTTTCTTT CASSLDPPWANTEAFF
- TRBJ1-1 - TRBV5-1 TGCGCCAGCAGCTTTGGACATACCAACCCAACTGAAGCTTTCTTT CASSFGHTNPTEAFF
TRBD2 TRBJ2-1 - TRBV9 TGTGCCAGCAGCGCAGTGGGCGGGCGGGAGTATTATAGCGGTGAGCAGTTCTTC CASSAVGGREYYSGEQFF
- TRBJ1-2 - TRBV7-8 TGTGCCAGCAGCTTAAGGGGTAACTATGGCTACACCTTC CASSLRGNYGYTF
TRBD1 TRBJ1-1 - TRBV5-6 TGTGCCAGCAGCAAAGGACAGGGGTTCACTGAAGCTTTCTTT CASSKGQGFTEAFF
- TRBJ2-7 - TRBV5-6 TGTGCCAGCAGCCAGGAATCGACAGGACCCTCCTACGAGCAGTACTTC CASSQESTGPSYEQYF
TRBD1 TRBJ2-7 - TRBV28 TGTGCCAGCACCGCTTCCGGGACAGGGAGTTACGAGCAGTACTTC CASTASGTGSYEQYF
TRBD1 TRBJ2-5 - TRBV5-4 TGTGCCAGCAGCCACCACCGGACAGGGGGAGAGACCCAGTACTTC CASSHHRTGGETQYF
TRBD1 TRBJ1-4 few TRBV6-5 TGTGCCAGCAGACCCGGACAGGTTCCTAATGAAAAACTGTTTTTT CASRPGQVPNEKLFF
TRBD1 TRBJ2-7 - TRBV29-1 TGCAGCGCTAGAAGGGCGGCAGGGGGTCGTCTCTCCTACGAGCAGTACTTC CSARRAAGGRLSYEQYF
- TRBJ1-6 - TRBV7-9 TGTGCCAGCGGCCGGGAAGGATCACCCCTCCACTTT CASGREGSPLHF
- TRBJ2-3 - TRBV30 TGTGCCTGGACCGAGGGCGGTAGCACAGATACGCAGTATTTT CAWTEGGSTDTQYF
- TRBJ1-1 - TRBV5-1 TGCGCCAGCAGCTTGGTCGTGAACACTGAAGCTTTCTTT CASSLVVNTEAFF
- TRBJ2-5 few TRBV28 TGTGCCACCACGGCGGCCCATCAAGAGACCCAGTACTTC CATTAAHQETQYF
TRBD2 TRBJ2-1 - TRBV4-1 TGCGCCAGCAGCCGACCGCTAGCGGGTCGATACAATGAGCAGTTCTTC CASSRPLAGRYNEQFF
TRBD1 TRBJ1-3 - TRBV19 TGTGCCAGTAGTATAGTCGGGGCAAGACAGGGGGCCTTCTCTGGAAACACCATATATTTT CASSIVGARQGAFSGNTIYF
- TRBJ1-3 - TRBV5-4 TGTGCCAGCAGCTTGGCGGGAGCTTCACCTGGAAACACCATATATTTT CASSLAGASPGNTIYF
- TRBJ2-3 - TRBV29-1 TGCAGCGCCCTGGACAGTCCAAATACGCAGTATTTT CSALDSPNTQYF
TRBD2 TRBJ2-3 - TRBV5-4 TGTGCCAGCAGCTCCGGACTAGTCGCAGATACGCAGTATTTT CASSSGLVADTQYF
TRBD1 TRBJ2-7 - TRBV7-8 TGTGCCAGCAGCTTACCACCGGGACAGGGGTACGAGCAGTACTTC CASSLPPGQGYEQYF